This T cell receptor (beta chain) was recovered during a study of blood T cell repertoires in COVID-19. The germline gives CDR1 LNHDA, CDR2 SQIVND (reference sequence). V was shortened by 3 bases and J by 9 bases, with 12 bases between the two germline ends. The CDR3 loop spans 13 amino acids. As processed by the authors: Using reference gene primer amplification, nucleated cell counts were estimated. Measured with immunoSEQ multiplex PCR; TCRdb has only the in-frame clones, and not every one. That table furnishes V, J and clone size, whereas the DNA furnished D and trimming. The repertoire holds about 47,000 clones, with roughly 87% as singletons.

The material sequenced was peripheral blood. The receptor was derived from a man aged 45 to 65 with active COVID-19. The V gene is TRBV19, the J gene TRBJ1-5; D unresolved. This CDR3 is CASSMGPGPPQHF. Here the CDR3 DNA reads TGTGCCAGTAGTATGGGCCCCGGTCCGCCCCAGCATTTT.